The rows below give T cell receptor beta chains drawn from one sample of a study of CD8 T cells in Susac syndrome. TCRdb recomputed calls from the immunoSEQ multiplex PCR reads with MiXCR, one row per CDR3 protein. The sample has approximately 220,000 distinct CDR3 sequences, around 90% seen once. The sequenced sample consisted of CD8+ T cells from PBMCs. The receptors shown here come from a human donor with multiple sclerosis. Both conserved end residues are part of each CDR3. D genes are given only for firm matches. Some rows have no size entry. The others give once, few or many, or a class for an expanded clone.

D	J	V	size	CDR3	DNA
TRBD2	TRBJ2-7	TRBV6-4	few	CASPVVRSLEAGSSYEQYF	TGTGCCAGCCCCGTTGTTCGATCCTTAGAAGCGGGGAGCTCCTACGAGCAGTACTTC
NA	TRBJ1-1	TRBV7-9	NA	CASSPTDTEAFF	TGTGCCAGCAGCCCGACGGACACTGAAGCTTTCTTT
TRBD1	TRBJ1-2	TRBV29-1	NA	CSVEGQGAYGYTF	TGCAGCGTTGAGGGACAGGGGGCTTATGGCTACACCTTC
NA	TRBJ2-2	TRBV20-1	NA	CSARSEYRVNGELFF	TGCAGTGCTAGATCAGAATATCGAGTGAACGGGGAGCTGTTTTTT
NA	TRBJ2-2	TRBV6-1	NA	CASRLGPGELFF	TGTGCCAGCAGGCTGGGCCCCGGGGAGCTGTTTTTT
TRBD2	TRBJ2-1	TRBV9	NA	CASSASGRNNEQFF	TGTGCCAGCAGCGCTAGCGGGAGGAATAATGAGCAGTTCTTC
NA	TRBJ2-3	TRBV7-9	once	CASSLTKGDTQYF	TGTGCCAGCAGCTTGACCAAAGGGGATACGCAGTATTTT
NA	TRBJ2-5	TRBV6-5	once	CASSYTSGPRETQYF	TGTGCCAGCAGTTACACCTCCGGCCCTAGGGAGACCCAGTACTTC
TRBD2	TRBJ2-7	TRBV29-1	NA	CSGSGNSYEQYF	TGCAGCGGTAGCGGGAACTCCTACGAGCAGTACTTC
NA	TRBJ2-7	TRBV29-1	NA	CSGRSGRGRTYEQYF	TGCAGCGGCCGGTCCGGCCGGGGTAGGACCTACGAGCAGTACTTC
NA	TRBJ1-2	TRBV3-1	NA	CASSEEWTNYGYTF	TGTGCCAGCAGCGAGGAATGGACAAATTATGGCTACACCTTC
TRBD1	TRBJ1-1	TRBV11-2	NA	CASSLGTGLDTEAFF	TGTGCCAGCAGCTTGGGGACAGGGCTGGACACTGAAGCTTTCTTT
NA	TRBJ2-1	TRBV7-9	NA	CASSLVLARAYNEQFF	TGTGCCAGCAGCTTAGTCCTAGCGCGTGCCTACAATGAGCAGTTCTTC
NA	TRBJ1-1	TRBV29-1	NA	CSVEDSHPEAFF	TGCAGCGTTGAAGATTCCCACCCTGAAGCTTTCTTT
NA	TRBJ1-1	TRBV19	NA	CASSISLNTEAFF	TGTGCCAGTAGTATATCCCTGAACACTGAAGCTTTCTTT
NA	TRBJ2-7	TRBV27	NA	CASSPTPGDYEQYF	TGTGCCAGCAGTCCGACCCCGGGTGATTACGAGCAGTACTTC
NA	TRBJ1-2	TRBV19	NA	CASSMVRLKEVGYTF	TGTGCCAGTAGTATGGTCAGGTTGAAGGAGGTTGGCTACACCTTC
TRBD1	TRBJ1-1	TRBV20-1	NA	CSARGDRAVLNTEAFF	TGCAGTGCTAGAGGAGACAGGGCCGTATTGAACACTGAAGCTTTCTTT
NA	TRBJ1-2	TRBV7-9	NA	CASSSSLGLLYGYTF	TGTGCCAGCAGCTCATCCCTGGGACTCCTATATGGCTACACCTTC
NA	TRBJ1-2	TRBV7-9	NA	CASSLGGVNYGYTF	TGTGCCAGCAGCTTGGGGGGGGTTAACTATGGCTACACCTTC
NA	TRBJ2-1	TRBV12-3/TRBV12-4	few	CASSSNNEQFF	TGTGCCAGCAGTTCCAACAATGAGCAGTTCTTC
NA	TRBJ1-1	TRBV19	NA	CASSTLSPTGAPTEAFF	TGTGCCAGTAGTACCCTTTCTCCGACGGGAGCCCCCACTGAAGCTTTCTTT
NA	TRBJ2-2	TRBV28	NA	CASSFRGRPGELFF	TGTGCCAGCAGTTTCCGCGGGCGGCCCGGGGAGCTGTTTTTT
TRBD1	TRBJ2-2	TRBV7-2	NA	CASSLGQGRYTGELFF	TGTGCCAGCAGCCTCGGACAGGGGAGGTACACCGGGGAGCTGTTTTTT
NA	TRBJ1-1	TRBV12-3/TRBV12-4	once	CASSDGLKVGTEAFF	TGTGCCAGCAGTGATGGGCTTAAGGTTGGCACTGAAGCTTTCTTT
TRBD1	TRBJ1-2	TRBV25-1	NA	CASSGDRGVSYGYTF	TGTGCCAGCAGTGGGGACAGGGGGGTCAGCTATGGCTACACCTTC
TRBD1	TRBJ1-5	TRBV23-1	NA	CASSQCVWTGLYQPQHF	TGCGCCAGCAGTCAATGCGTCTGGACAGGGCTTTATCAGCCCCAGCATTTT
NA	TRBJ2-7	TRBV27	NA	CASSSGASLYEQYF	TGTGCCAGCAGTTCCGGGGCGTCTCTCTACGAGCAGTACTTC
NA	TRBJ2-7	TRBV7-9	NA	CASSLTGGIYEQYF	TGTGCCAGCAGCCTCACTGGAGGGATCTACGAGCAGTACTTC
NA	TRBJ1-2	TRBV7-2	NA	CASSQSDHFVYGYTF	TGTGCCAGCAGCCAATCTGACCATTTCGTCTATGGCTACACCTTC
NA	TRBJ1-2	TRBV9	NA	CASSVSTGEDYGYTF	TGTGCCAGCAGCGTTTCGACAGGTGAGGACTATGGCTACACCTTC
TRBD1	TRBJ1-2	TRBV25-1	NA	CASSSPGGYYGYTF	TGTGCCAGCAGTTCCCCAGGGGGCTATTATGGCTACACCTTC
NA	TRBJ1-1	TRBV9	few	CASSGGLNTEAFF	TGTGCCAGCAGCGGAGGATTGAACACTGAAGCTTTCTTT
NA	TRBJ1-1	TRBV19	NA	CASREQPNTEAFF	TGTGCCAGTAGGGAACAGCCGAACACTGAAGCTTTCTTT
NA	TRBJ2-7	TRBV13	NA	CASSLPGSDYEQYF	TGTGCCAGCAGCTTACCAGGGTCGGACTACGAGCAGTACTTC
NA	TRBJ2-5	TRBV7-9	NA	CASSSLWDMYQETQYF	TGTGCCAGCAGCTCCCTTTGGGACATGTACCAAGAGACCCAGTACTTC
NA	TRBJ2-3	TRBV9	NA	CASSAETGLDTQYF	TGTGCCAGCAGCGCAGAAACAGGGTTAGATACGCAGTATTTT
TRBD1	TRBJ1-4	TRBV7-9	NA	CASSPGTGPTNEKLFF	TGTGCCAGCAGCCCGGGGACAGGACCAACTAATGAAAAACTGTTTTTT
NA	TRBJ2-1	TRBV20-1	NA	CSAYRGNEQFF	TGCAGTGCCTACCGGGGCAATGAGCAGTTCTTC
NA	TRBJ2-1	TRBV19	NA	CASSITQGNEQFF	TGTGCCAGTAGTATAACCCAGGGGAATGAGCAGTTCTTC
TRBD2	TRBJ2-5	TRBV11-2	NA	CASSKGLAETQYF	TGTGCCAGCAGCAAGGGACTAGCAGAGACCCAGTACTTC
NA	TRBJ1-2	TRBV20-1	NA	CSTTEGYTF	TGCAGTACCACAGAGGGCTACACCTTC
NA	TRBJ2-7	TRBV5-1	NA	CASSLKGGYYEQYF	TGCGCCAGCAGCTTGAAGGGCGGGTACTACGAGCAGTACTTC
NA	TRBJ1-4	TRBV6-6	NA	CASSYVGLGEKLFF	TGTGCCAGCAGTTACGTGGGTTTGGGTGAAAAACTGTTTTTT
TRBD2	TRBJ2-1	TRBV12-3/TRBV12-4	NA	CASSFASGGANEQFF	TGTGCCAGCAGTTTTGCTAGCGGGGGGGCGAATGAGCAGTTCTTC
TRBD2	TRBJ2-3	TRBV27	NA	CASSLWGLAGGPGSDTQYF	TGTGCCAGCAGTTTATGGGGACTAGCGGGAGGGCCTGGGTCAGATACGCAGTATTTT
NA	TRBJ2-1	TRBV4-2	NA	CASSQESDEQFF	TGTGCCAGCAGCCAAGAATCCGATGAGCAGTTCTTC
TRBD2	TRBJ2-5	TRBV11-2	NA	CASSPYPRGEQETQYF	TGTGCCAGCAGTCCTTATCCCCGGGGGGAACAAGAGACCCAGTACTTC
NA	TRBJ2-1	TRBV11-1	once	CASSRVPYNEQFF	TGTGCCAGCAGTCGCGTCCCCTACAATGAGCAGTTCTTC
NA	TRBJ2-2	TRBV30	NA	CAWSATRQYTGELFF	TGTGCCTGGAGTGCTACGCGACAGTACACCGGGGAGCTGTTTTTT
TRBD1	TRBJ1-6	TRBV9	NA	CASSDGTGESPLHF	TGTGCCAGCAGCGATGGGACAGGGGAATCACCCCTCCACTTT
TRBD1	TRBJ2-1	TRBV7-9	NA	CATRGGTGGSYNEQFF	TGTGCCACCAGGGGCGGGACAGGGGGCTCCTACAATGAGCAGTTCTTC